Listed below are T cell receptor beta chains from one sample, sequenced in a study of cytomegalovirus exposure and HLA in healthy donors. This table comes from immunoSEQ multiplex PCR, and its TCRdb copy is limited to in-frame clones, with some not included. Recorded for this sample: tens of thousands of clones. The specimen sequenced was PBMCs. These receptors all come from a female donor in good health and CMV-seropositive. Each CDR3 is given without its conserved first and last residue. Each record gives: V gene, CDR3 protein.

v_call: TRBV4-1; cdr3_aa: ASSQPRDRLYGYT
v_call: TRBV6-1; cdr3_aa: ASRGGNNYGYT
v_call: TRBV29-1; cdr3_aa: SVSLQETNYGYT
v_call: TRBV2; cdr3_aa: ASNGMSGSMYNEQF
v_call: TRBV7-2; cdr3_aa: ASSWTSERYNEQF
v_call: TRBV6-1; cdr3_aa: ASRRQGNQPQH
v_call: TRBV7-9; cdr3_aa: ASSLALGAYEQY
v_call: TRBV4-1; cdr3_aa: ASSRYRQGSQEQF
v_call: TRBV7-9; cdr3_aa: ASSLGVGSTDTQY
v_call: TRBV4-1; cdr3_aa: ASSQGSVWDRVSYEQY
v_call: TRBV5-1; cdr3_aa: ASSFTAVQDTQY
v_call: TRBV28; cdr3_aa: ASSLNLQGAAEAF
v_call: TRBV4-2; cdr3_aa: ASSRSRDTTYEQY
v_call: TRBV4-1; cdr3_aa: ASSQLTSGGGDTQY
v_call: TRBV28; cdr3_aa: ASSLAGGEEEKLF
v_call: TRBV19; cdr3_aa: ASSIPGGADYGYT